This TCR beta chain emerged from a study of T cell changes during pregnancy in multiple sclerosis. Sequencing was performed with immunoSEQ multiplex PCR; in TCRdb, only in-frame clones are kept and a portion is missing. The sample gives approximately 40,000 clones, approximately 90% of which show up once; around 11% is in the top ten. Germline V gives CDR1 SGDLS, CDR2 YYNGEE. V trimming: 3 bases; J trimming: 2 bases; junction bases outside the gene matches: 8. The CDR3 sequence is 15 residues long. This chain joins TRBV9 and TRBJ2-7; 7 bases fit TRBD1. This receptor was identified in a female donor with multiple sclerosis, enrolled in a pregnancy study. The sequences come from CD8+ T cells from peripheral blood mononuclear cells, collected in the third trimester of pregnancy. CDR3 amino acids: CASSASTGRTYEQYF. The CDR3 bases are TGTGCCAGCAGCGCTTCGACAGGGCGAACCTACGAGCAGTACTTC.